This T cell receptor beta chain is from a study of cytomegalovirus exposure and HLA in healthy donors. The PCR contained 60 Vbeta and 13 Jbeta primers. Method: immunoSEQ multiplex PCR; TCRdb's copy keeps in-frame clones and lacks some. Of 90,000 to 110,000 clones detected, over 60% appear once; the ten largest clones hold more than 6.5%. Per the germline V gene, CDR1 is SNHLY and CDR2 is FYNNEI. The CDR3 consists of 16 residues. The trim removed 3 bases at V and 4 bases at J, leaving 8 bases unmatched. The origin of this receptor is a middle-aged man in good health and CMV-seropositive. The V call is TRBV2, the J call TRBJ2-3; TRBD1 aligns across 9 bases. Sequencing was done on a sample of PBMCs. The CDR3 loop is CASSDIGTGLSDTQYF. For the CDR3, the DNA is TGTGCCAGCAGTGATATCGGGACAGGGCTGTCAGATACGCAGTATTTT.